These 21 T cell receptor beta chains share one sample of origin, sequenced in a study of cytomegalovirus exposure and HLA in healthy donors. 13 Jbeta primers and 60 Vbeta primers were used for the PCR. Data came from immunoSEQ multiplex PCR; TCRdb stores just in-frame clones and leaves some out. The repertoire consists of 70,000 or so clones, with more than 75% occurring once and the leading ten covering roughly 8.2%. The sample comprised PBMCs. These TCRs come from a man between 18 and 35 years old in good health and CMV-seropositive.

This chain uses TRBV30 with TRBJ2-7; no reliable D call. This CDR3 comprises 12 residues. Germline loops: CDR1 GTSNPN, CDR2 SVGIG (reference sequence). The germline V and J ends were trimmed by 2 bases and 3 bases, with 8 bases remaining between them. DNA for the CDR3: TGTGCCTGGAGTCGCGTTGGCTACGAGCAGTACTTC. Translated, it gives CAWSRVGYEQYF.

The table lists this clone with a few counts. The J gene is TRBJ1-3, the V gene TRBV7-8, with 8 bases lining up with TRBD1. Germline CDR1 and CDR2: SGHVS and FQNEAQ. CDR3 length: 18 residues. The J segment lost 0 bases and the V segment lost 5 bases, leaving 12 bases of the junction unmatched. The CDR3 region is CASSPIRTGTISGNTIYF. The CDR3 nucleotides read TGTGCCAGCAGCCCGATCAGGACAGGGACGATCTCTGGAAACACCATATATTTT.

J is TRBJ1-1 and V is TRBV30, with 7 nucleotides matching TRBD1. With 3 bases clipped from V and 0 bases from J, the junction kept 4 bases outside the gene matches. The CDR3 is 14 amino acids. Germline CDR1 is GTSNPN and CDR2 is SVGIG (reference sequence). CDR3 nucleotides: TGTGCCTGGAGCCGGGGACAGATGAACACTGAAGCTTTCTTT. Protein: CAWSRGQMNTEAFF.

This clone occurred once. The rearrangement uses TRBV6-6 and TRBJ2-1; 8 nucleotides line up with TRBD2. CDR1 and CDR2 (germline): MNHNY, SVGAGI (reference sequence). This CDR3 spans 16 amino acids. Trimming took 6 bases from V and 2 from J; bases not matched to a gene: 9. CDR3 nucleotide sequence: TGTGCCAGCAGCCCACACCCGGGACTAGCCTACAATGAGCAGTTCTTC. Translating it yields CASSPHPGLAYNEQFF.

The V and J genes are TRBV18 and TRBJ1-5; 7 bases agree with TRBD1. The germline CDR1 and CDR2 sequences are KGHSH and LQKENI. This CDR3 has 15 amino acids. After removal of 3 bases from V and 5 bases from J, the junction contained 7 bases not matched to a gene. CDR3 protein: CASSPSGTDDQPQHF. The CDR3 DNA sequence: TGTGCCAGCTCACCTTCCGGGACAGACGATCAGCCCCAGCATTTT.

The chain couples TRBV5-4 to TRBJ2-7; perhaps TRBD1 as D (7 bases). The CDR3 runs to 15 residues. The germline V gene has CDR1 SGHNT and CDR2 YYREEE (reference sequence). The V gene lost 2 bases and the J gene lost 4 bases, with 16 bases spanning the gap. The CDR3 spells CASSFMEGAFYEQYF. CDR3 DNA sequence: TGTGCCAGCAGCTTTATGGAGGGGGCCTTTTACGAGCAGTACTTC.

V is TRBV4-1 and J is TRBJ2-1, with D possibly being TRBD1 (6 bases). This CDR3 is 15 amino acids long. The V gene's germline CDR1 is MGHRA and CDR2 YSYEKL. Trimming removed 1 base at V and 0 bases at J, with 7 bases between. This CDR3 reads CASSQARGSYNEQFF. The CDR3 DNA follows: TGCGCCAGCAGCCAAGCCAGGGGCTCCTACAATGAGCAGTTCTTC.

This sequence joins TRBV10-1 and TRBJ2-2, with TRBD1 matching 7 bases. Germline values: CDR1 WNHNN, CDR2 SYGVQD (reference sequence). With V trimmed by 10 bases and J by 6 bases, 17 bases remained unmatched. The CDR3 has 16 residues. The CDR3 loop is CATFNPGQKVAGELFF. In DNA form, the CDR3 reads TGCGCCACCTTTAACCCGGGACAGAAAGTGGCCGGGGAGCTGTTTTTT.

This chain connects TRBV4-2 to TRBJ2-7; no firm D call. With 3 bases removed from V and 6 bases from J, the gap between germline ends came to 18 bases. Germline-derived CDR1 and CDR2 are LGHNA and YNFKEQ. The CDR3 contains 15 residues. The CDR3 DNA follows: TGTGCCAGCAGCCATTCCCAAAATAATCTACCCGAGCAGTACTTC. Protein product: CASSHSQNNLPEQYF.

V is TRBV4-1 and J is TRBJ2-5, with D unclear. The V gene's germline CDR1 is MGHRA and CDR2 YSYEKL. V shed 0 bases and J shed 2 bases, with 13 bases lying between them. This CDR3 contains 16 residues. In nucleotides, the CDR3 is TGCGCCAGCAGCCAAGATGGTGGCAGGATACAAGAGACCCAGTACTTC. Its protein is CASSQDGGRIQETQYF.

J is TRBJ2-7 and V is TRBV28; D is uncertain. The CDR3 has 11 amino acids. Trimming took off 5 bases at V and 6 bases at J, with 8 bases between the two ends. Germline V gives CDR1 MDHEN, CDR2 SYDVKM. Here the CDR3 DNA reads TGTGCCAGCAGTCTAAAGCTCGAGCAGTACTTC. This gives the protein CASSLKLEQYF. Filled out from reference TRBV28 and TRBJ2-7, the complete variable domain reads DVKVTQSSRYLVKRTGEKVFLECVQDMDHENMFWYRQDPGLGLRLIYFSYDVKMKEKGDIPEGYSVSREKKERFSLILESASTNQTSMYLCASSLKLEQYFGPGTRLTVT.

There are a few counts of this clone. The CDR3: CASSLNMGGHTDTQYF. For the CDR3, the DNA is TGTGCCAGCAGCCTAAATATGGGGGGGCACACAGATACGCAGTATTTT. The V call is TRBV13, the J call TRBJ2-3; tentative D call: TRBD2 (7 bases). Germline loops: CDR1 PRHDT, CDR2 FYEKMQ (reference sequence). V was clipped by 5 bases and J by 2 bases, with 17 bases between them. The CDR3 has 16 amino acids.

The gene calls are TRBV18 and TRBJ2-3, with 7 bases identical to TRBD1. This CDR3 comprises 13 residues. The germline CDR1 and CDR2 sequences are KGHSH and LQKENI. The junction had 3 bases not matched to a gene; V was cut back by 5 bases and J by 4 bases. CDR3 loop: CASSFQGADTQYF. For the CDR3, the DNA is TGTGCCAGCTCATTCCAGGGGGCAGATACGCAGTATTTT.

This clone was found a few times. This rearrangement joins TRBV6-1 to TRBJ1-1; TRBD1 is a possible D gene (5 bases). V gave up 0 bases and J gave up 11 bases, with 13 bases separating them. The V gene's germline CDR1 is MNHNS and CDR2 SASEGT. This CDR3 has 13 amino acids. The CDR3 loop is CASSEARVSLAFF. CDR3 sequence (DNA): TGTGCCAGCAGTGAAGCCAGGGTCTCTTTGGCTTTCTTT.

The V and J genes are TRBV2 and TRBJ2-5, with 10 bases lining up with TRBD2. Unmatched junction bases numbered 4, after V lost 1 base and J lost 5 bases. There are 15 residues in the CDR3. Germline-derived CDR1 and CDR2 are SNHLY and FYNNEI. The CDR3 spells CASSEGLAGVETQYF. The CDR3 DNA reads TGTGCCAGCAGTGAAGGGCTAGCGGGAGTGGAGACCCAGTACTTC.

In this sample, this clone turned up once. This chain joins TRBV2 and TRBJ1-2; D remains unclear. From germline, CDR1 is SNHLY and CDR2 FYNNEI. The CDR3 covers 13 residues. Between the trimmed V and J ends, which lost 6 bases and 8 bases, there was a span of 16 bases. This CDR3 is CASRPSLDEGYTF. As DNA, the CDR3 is TGTGCCAGCAGACCGTCGCTTGATGAGGGCTACACCTTC.

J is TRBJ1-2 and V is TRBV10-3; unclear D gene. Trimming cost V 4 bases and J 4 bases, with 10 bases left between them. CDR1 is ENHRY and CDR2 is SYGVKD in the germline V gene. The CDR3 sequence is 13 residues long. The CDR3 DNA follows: TGTGCCATCAGTGCATCCGACACCTATGGCTACACCTTC. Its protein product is CAISASDTYGYTF.

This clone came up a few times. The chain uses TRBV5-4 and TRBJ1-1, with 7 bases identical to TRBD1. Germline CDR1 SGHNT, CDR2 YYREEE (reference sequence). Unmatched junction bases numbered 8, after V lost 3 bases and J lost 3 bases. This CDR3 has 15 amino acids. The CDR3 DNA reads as TGTGCCAGCAGCTCGGTATTTACAGGGGACACTGAAGCTTTCTTT. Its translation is CASSSVFTGDTEAFF.

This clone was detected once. In nucleotides, the CDR3 is TGTGCCAGCTCACCACCCCAGGGGGGACGGGCGTACTTC. Translated: CASSPPQGGRAYF. The chain is built from TRBV18 and TRBJ2-5; tentatively, D is TRBD1 (7 bases). The CDR3 loop spans 13 amino acids. V was shortened by 0 bases and J by 13 bases, with 15 bases between the two germline ends. The germline V gene encodes CDR1 KGHSH and CDR2 LQKENI.

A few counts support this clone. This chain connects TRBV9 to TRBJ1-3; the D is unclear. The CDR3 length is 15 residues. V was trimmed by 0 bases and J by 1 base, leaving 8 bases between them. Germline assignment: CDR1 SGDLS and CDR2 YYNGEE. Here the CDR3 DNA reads TGTGCCAGCAGCGTAGGTGACACATCTGGAAACACCATATATTTT. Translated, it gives CASSVGDTSGNTIYF. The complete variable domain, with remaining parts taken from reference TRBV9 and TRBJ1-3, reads DSGVTQTPKHLITATGQRVTLRCSPRSGDLSVYWYQQSLDQGLQFLIQYYNGEERAKGNILERFSAQQFPDLHSELNLSSLELGDSALYFCASSVGDTSGNTIYFGEGSWLTVV.

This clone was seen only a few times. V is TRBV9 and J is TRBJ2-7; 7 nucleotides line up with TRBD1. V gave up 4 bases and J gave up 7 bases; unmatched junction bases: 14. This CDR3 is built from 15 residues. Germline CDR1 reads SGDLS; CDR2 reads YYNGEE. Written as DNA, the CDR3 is TGTGCCAGCAGCTCCCGACAGGGCGGTTCGGGGGAGCAGTACTTC. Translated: CASSSRQGGSGEQYF.